This entry describes one T cell receptor beta chain. Study processing details: Reference gene primer amplification yielded estimated nucleated cell counts. Sequenced by immunoSEQ multiplex PCR; TCRdb stores in-frame clones only, minus some. V, J and clone size derive from that table, while D and trimming were established from the DNA sequence. This sample yields 200,000 to 250,000 clones, of which 70% to 85% are seen a single time; approximately 4.9% belongs to the top ten. These data belong to a study of blood T cell repertoires in COVID-19. About the research overall: From the United States, Italy and Spain came samples of acute and convalescent COVID-19. PBMCs, B-cell-depleted T cells, or T cells provided the cDNA or gDNA that made up the material.

V shed 3 bases and J shed 3 bases, with 16 bases lying between them. The CDR3 contains 16 residues. The V gene's germline CDR1 is WSHSY and CDR2 SAAADI. This chain uses TRBV10-2 with TRBJ2-3; D is possibly TRBD2 (5 bases). This receptor was obtained from a woman older than 75 with active or convalescent COVID-19. Sequencing input: peripheral blood. CDR3 sequence: CASSDPSRRFTDTQYF. The DNA for the CDR3 is TGCGCCAGCAGTGACCCTAGCAGGAGATTTACAGATACGCAGTATTTT.